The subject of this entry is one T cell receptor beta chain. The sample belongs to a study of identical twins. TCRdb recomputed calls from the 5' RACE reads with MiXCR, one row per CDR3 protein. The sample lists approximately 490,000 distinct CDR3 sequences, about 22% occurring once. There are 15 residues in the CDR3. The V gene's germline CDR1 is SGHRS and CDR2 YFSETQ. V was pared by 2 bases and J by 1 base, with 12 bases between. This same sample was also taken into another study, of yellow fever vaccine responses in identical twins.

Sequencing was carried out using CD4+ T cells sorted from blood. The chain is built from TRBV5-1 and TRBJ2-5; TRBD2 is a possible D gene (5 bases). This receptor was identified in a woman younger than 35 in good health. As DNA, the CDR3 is TGCGCCAGCAGCTTTCTAGCAGGCGTCCAAGAGACCCAGTACTTC. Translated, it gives CASSFLAGVQETQYF.